Presented here are 20 T cell receptor beta chains from one specimen sequenced in a study of blood T cells in healthy people across ages. The second PCR ran about 6 to 12 cycles with a sample-barcoded 5' primer and J-beta primers. TCRdb reprocessed the 5' RACE reads via MiXCR and lists one record per CDR3 protein. The sample consists of 890,000 or so distinct CDR3 sequences, 55% to 65% of them appearing once. The sequenced sample was blood. Receptor source: a man between 25 and 39 years old in good health.

The genes are TRBV4-3 and TRBJ1-1; 7 bases agree with TRBD1. The CDR3 contains 15 residues. J lost 3 bases, V lost 2 bases, and 6 bases had no gene match. CDR1 and CDR2 (germline): LGHNA, YSLEER. CDR3 amino acids: CASSQSDREDTEAFF. CDR3 coding DNA: TGCGCCAGCAGCCAATCCGACAGGGAGGACACTGAAGCTTTCTTT.

This clonotype was found a few times. This chain uses TRBV20-1 with TRBJ1-2; 9 bases fit TRBD1. Germline CDR1 and CDR2: DFQATT and SNEGSKA (reference sequence). The CDR3 is 15 residues long. V gave up 2 bases and J gave up 4 bases; unmatched junction bases: 8. In DNA form, the CDR3 reads TGCAGTGCTAGATTAACGGACAGGGGAGCCTATGGCTACACCTTC. This encodes CSARLTDRGAYGYTF.

The chain links TRBV20-1 to TRBJ2-1; D is tentatively TRBD1 or TRBD2 (5 bases each). Trimming left V 1 base short and J 7 bases short, with 11 bases between. The germline CDR1 and CDR2 sequences are DFQATT and SNEGSKA (reference sequence). The CDR3 is 13 amino acids. CDR3 sequence: CSARVWGRNEQFF. The CDR3 DNA is TGCAGTGCTAGAGTGTGGGGGAGAAATGAGCAGTTCTTC.

The rearrangement uses TRBV20-1 and TRBJ2-5; 7 nucleotides align to TRBD1. Losses at the gene ends were 5 bases for V and 2 bases for J; bases not matched to a gene: 2. The CDR3 loop spans 12 amino acids. CDR1 DFQATT and CDR2 SNEGSKA come from the germline V gene (reference sequence). CDR3 in amino acids: CSAGRGQETQYF. The CDR3 region has the DNA TGCAGTGCTGGCAGGGGGCAAGAGACCCAGTACTTC.

As to this clonotype: The junction departs from germline at one end; a sequencing error may be responsible. The chain carries TRBV28 and TRBJ2-7; the D is unclear. The CDR3 consists of 13 residues. Germline-derived CDR1 and CDR2 are MDHEN and SYDVKM. The CDR3, as DNA: TGTGCCAGCAGTTTGATAGGCTCCCACGAGCAGTACTTC. Its translation: CASSLIGSHEQYF.

J is TRBJ2-5 and V is TRBV12-3 or TRBV12-4; no reliable D call. The V and J ends lost 6 bases and 5 bases respectively, with 10 bases between them. This CDR3 is built from 12 residues. The CDR3 sequence: CASSLSPETQYF. The CDR3 nucleotides read TGTGCCAGCAGCCTCTCCCCGGAGACCCAGTACTTC.

The chain combines TRBV19 with TRBJ2-1; TRBD2 might be the D (7 bases). Looked up from germline, CDR1 is LNHDA and CDR2 is SQIVND (reference sequence). V was shortened by 6 bases and J by 10 bases, with 16 bases between the two germline ends. CDR3 length: 13 amino acids. The CDR3 nucleotides read TGTGCCAGTAGGACGACGGGGGGCGGCGAGCAGTTCTTC. It codes for CASRTTGGGEQFF.

This clonotype came up a few times. V gene TRBV6-1 combines with J gene TRBJ1-2; 10 nucleotides line up with TRBD1. The V gene end was trimmed by 6 bases and the J gene end by 7 bases; junction bases not matched to a gene: 5. CDR1 is MNHNS and CDR2 is SASEGT in the germline V gene. This CDR3 spans 13 amino acids. This chain's CDR3 is CASSTRDRGGYTF. DNA for the CDR3: TGTGCCAGCAGCACTCGGGACAGGGGTGGCTACACCTTC.

Points on this clonotype: Because the CDR3's place on the DNA is in doubt, the DNA is left out and the CDR3 is given as listed by TCRdb. The chain combines TRBV5-1 with TRBJ1-1. The CDR3 spans 14 residues, counting both ends. Looked up from germline, CDR1 is SGHRS and CDR2 is YFSETQ. CDR3 in amino acids: CASSFGPGNTEAFF.

The CDR3 loop reads CASSQGGTNQETQFF. Here the CDR3 DNA reads TGCGCCAGCAGCCAAGGAGGGACTAACCAAGAGACCCAGTTCTTC. The rearrangement uses TRBV4-3 and TRBJ2-1, with 7 bases aligning to TRBD2. V shed 1 base, J shed 13 bases, and the junction held 13 bases outside the gene matches. CDR1 is LGHNA, CDR2 YSLEER, per germline. CDR3 length: 15 amino acids.

The V gene is TRBV25-1, the J gene TRBJ2-1; a weak D match, TRBD1 (6 bases). CDR1 MGHDK and CDR2 SYGVNS come from the germline V gene. V was shortened by 5 bases and J by 10 bases, with 15 bases between the two germline ends. The length of the CDR3 is 13 residues. This CDR3 is CASSLGPGTEQFF. CDR3 nucleotide sequence: TGTGCCAGCAGTCTGGGACCCGGGACAGAGCAGTTCTTC.

The sample holds one count of this clonotype. This chain connects TRBV7-9 to TRBJ2-1, with D tentatively TRBD1 or TRBD2 (6 bases each). Germline-derived CDR1 and CDR2 are SEHNR and FQNEAQ (reference sequence). The CDR3 is 15 residues long. Deletions cut 8 bases from V and 3 bases from J, with 17 bases between. CDR3 loop: CASARTGAVYNEQFF. CDR3 DNA: TGTGCCAGCGCCAGAACGGGGGCGGTCTACAATGAGCAGTTCTTC.

The genes are TRBV15 and TRBJ1-4; D is unclear. The V gene lost 1 base and the J gene lost 0 bases, with 6 bases spanning the gap. The CDR3 runs 15 residues. Germline CDR1 and CDR2: LNHNV and YYDKDF (reference sequence). CDR3 in amino acids: CATSRGPSTNEKLFF. In DNA form, the CDR3 reads TGTGCCACCAGCAGAGGGCCGTCAACTAATGAAAAACTGTTTTTT.

This clonotype was picked up a small number of times. The chain recombines TRBV7-9 with TRBJ1-5, with TRBD1 as a possible D gene (5 bases). Trimming cost V 1 base and J 9 bases, with 10 bases left between them. The CDR3 has 13 amino acids. Per the germline V gene, CDR1 is SEHNR and CDR2 is FQNEAQ (reference sequence). CDR3 DNA: TGTGCCAGCAGCTTAGGGGGTCAGGGGCCCCAGCATTTT. Amino acid sequence: CASSLGGQGPQHF.

This clonotype has just a few counts. This chain links TRBV6-5 with TRBJ2-3; D may be TRBD1 (6 bases). The CDR3 runs to 13 residues. V was trimmed by 2 bases and J by 8 bases, leaving 11 bases between them. Germline lookup yields CDR1 MNHEY and CDR2 SVGAGI. The CDR3 DNA reads as TGTGCCAGCAGTTACCTGGGGGCACCTACGCAGTATTTT. Translated, it gives CASSYLGAPTQYF.

This chain links TRBV6-1 with TRBJ2-6; D is unresolved. The CDR3 is 16 amino acids. The germline V and J ends were trimmed by 3 bases and 0 bases, with 9 bases remaining between them. The germline V gene has CDR1 MNHNS and CDR2 SASEGT. The CDR3 nucleotides are TGTGCCAGCAGTGACAGGCCTTACTCTGGGGCCAACGTCCTGACTTTC. Translation: CASSDRPYSGANVLTF.

J is TRBJ2-5 and V is TRBV7-9; weak D call: TRBD2 (5 bases). V shed 6 bases and J shed 2 bases, with 10 bases lying between them. The CDR3 totals 13 residues. Germline V gene sequence: CDR1 SEHNR, CDR2 FQNEAQ (reference sequence). The CDR3 sequence is CASSEGSQETQYF. Written as DNA, the CDR3 is TGTGCCAGCAGTGAGGGCTCTCAAGAGACCCAGTACTTC.

This rearrangement joins TRBV6-5 to TRBJ2-3; D gene ambiguous. The V end lost 6 bases, the J end lost 0 bases, and 10 bases lay between the germline ends. Germline CDR1 and CDR2: MNHEY and SVGAGI. The CDR3 is 14 residues long. CDR3 in DNA: TGTGCCAGCAGAGAAGCGTGGAGCACAGATACGCAGTATTTT. Its protein product is CASREAWSTDTQYF.

The gene calls are TRBV4-3 and TRBJ2-7; TRBD1 aligns across 7 bases. Trimming at V came to 4 bases and at J to 4 bases, leaving 13 bases not matched to a gene. The CDR3 is 16 residues long. Germline assignment: CDR1 LGHNA and CDR2 YSLEER. CDR3 bases: TGCGCCAGCAGCCCAAGGCCCCCGAGACAGGGTTACGAGCAGTACTTC. Translation: CASSPRPPRQGYEQYF.

This chain joins TRBV3-1 and TRBJ2-7; D is uncertain. Trimming took off 0 bases at V and 7 bases at J, with 7 bases between the two ends. The CDR3 totals 12 residues. CDR1 and CDR2 from the germline V gene are LGHDT and YNNKEL (reference sequence). CDR3 region: CASSQDLTEQYF. As DNA, the CDR3 is TGTGCCAGCAGCCAAGACCTGACGGAGCAGTACTTC.